This TCR beta chain was obtained from a study of blood T cells in healthy people across ages. Overall study findings and caveats: Both naive CD4+ cell counts and diversity were greater in long-lived donors than in aged donors.

This CDR3 contains 15 residues. CDR1 is ENHRY and CDR2 is SYGVKD in the germline V gene. A J-beta primer mix and a sample-barcoded 5' primer were used in a second PCR of about 7 to 11 cycles. TCRdb re-analysed the 5' RACE reads in MiXCR, keeping a single row per CDR3 protein. Among hundreds of thousands of distinct CDR3 sequences listed, around half were seen once. About this clonotype itself: The target antigen is unknown. One end of the junction does not line up with germline, which may come from a read error.

The TCR comes from an elderly man in good health. Sequenced: blood. The genes are TRBV10-3 and TRBJ1-1, with 8 bases identical to TRBD1. CDR3 nucleotide sequence: TGTGTCATCAGCCAGTTGACAGGGGCTGGGACTGAAGCTTTCTTT. Encoded protein: CVISQLTGAGTEAFF.